The T cell receptor beta chain under discussion was sequenced for a study of lymphopenia after photon versus proton radiotherapy. General study findings and limits: Oligoclonal CD8+ Temra expansion after nadir drove photon patients' diversity drop.

About this clone: What it binds is unknown.

This CDR3 spans 10 amino acids. Trimming left V 6 bases short and J 3 bases short, with 6 bases between. CDR1 is DFQATT, CDR2 SNEGSKA, per germline (reference sequence). The protocol was immunoSEQ multiplex PCR, while the TCRdb copy is restricted to in-frame clones and leaves out a portion. The sample shows about 39,000 clones, roughly 92% of them seen only once. Here the sequenced sample was peripheral blood, taken from a patient treated with photon-based radiotherapy. V usage is TRBV20-1 and J usage is TRBJ2-7; no definite D call. This TCR derives from a man aged 60 to 75 with cholangiocarcinoma. CDR3 residues: CSATIYEQYF. Here the CDR3 DNA reads TGCAGTGCCACCATCTACGAGCAGTACTTC.